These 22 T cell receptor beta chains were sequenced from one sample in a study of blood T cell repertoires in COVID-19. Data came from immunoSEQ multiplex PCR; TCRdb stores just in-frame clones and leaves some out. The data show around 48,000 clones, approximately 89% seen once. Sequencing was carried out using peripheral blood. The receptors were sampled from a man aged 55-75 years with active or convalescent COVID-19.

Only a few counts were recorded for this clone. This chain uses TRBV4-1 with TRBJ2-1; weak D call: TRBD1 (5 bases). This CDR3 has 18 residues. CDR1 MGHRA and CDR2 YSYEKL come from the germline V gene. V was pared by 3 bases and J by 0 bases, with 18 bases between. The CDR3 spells CASSHHYRQSSSYNEQFF. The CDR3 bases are TGCGCCAGCAGCCACCACTATCGACAGTCGAGCTCCTACAATGAGCAGTTCTTC.

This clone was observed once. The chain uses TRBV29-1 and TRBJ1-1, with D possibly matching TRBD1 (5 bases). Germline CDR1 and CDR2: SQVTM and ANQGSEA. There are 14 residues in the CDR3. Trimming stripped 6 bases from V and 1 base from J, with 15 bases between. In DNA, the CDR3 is TGCAGCGTAACCCCTTGGGGGGGGAACACTGAAGCTTTCTTT. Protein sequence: CSVTPWGGNTEAFF.

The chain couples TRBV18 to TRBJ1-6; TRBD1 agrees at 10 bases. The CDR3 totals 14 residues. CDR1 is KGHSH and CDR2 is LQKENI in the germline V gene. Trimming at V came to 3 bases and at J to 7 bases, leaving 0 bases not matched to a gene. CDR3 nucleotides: TGTGCCAGCTCACCGGGACAGGGGAATTCACCCCTCCACTTT. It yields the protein CASSPGQGNSPLHF.

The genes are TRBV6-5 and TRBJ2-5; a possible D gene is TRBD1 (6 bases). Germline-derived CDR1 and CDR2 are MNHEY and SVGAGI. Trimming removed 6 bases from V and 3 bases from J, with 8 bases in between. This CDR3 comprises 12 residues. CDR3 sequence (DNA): TGTGCCAGCAGAAGGGACAAAGAGACCCAGTACTTC. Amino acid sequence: CASRRDKETQYF.

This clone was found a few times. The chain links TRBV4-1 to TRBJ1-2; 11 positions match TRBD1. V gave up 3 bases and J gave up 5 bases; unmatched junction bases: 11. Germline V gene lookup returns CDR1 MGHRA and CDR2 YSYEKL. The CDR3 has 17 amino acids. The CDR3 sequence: CASSHFDRTGGAYGYTF. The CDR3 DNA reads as TGCGCCAGCAGCCATTTCGACCGGACAGGGGGCGCATATGGCTACACCTTC.

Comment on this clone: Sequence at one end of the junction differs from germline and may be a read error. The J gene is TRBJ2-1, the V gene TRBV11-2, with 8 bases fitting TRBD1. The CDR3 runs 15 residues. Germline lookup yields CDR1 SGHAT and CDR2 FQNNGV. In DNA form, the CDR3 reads TGTGCCAGCAGCTCACTCCCCGGGACAGGACTCTTTTTGGTCTTC. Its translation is CASSSLPGTGLFLVF. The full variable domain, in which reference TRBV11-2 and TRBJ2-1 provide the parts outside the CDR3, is EAGVAQSPRYKIIEKRQSVAFWCNPISGHATLYWYQQILGQGPKLLIQFQNNGVVDDSQLPKDRFSAERLKGVDSTLKIQPAKLEDSAVYLCASSSLPGTGLFLVFGPGTRLTVL.

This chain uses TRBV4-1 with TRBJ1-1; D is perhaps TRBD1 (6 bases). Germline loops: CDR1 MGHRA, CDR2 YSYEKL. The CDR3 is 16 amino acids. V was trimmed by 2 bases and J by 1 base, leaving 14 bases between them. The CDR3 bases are TGCGCCAGCAGCCAACAACAGGGAGGGGCGAACACTGAAGCTTTCTTT. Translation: CASSQQQGGANTEAFF.

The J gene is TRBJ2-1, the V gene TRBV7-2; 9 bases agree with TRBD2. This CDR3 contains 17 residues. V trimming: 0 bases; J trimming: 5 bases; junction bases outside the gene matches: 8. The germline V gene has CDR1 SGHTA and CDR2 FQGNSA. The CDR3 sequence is CASSLASGTSFDNEQFF. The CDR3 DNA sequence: TGTGCCAGCAGCTTAGCGTCAGGGACTAGCTTCGACAATGAGCAGTTCTTC.

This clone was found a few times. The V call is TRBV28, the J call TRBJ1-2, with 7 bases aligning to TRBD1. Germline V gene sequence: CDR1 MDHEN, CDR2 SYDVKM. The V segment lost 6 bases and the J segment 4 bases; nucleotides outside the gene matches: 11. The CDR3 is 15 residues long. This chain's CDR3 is CASSPGDRVFYGYTF. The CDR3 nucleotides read TGTGCCAGCAGCCCTGGTGACAGGGTGTTCTATGGCTACACCTTC.

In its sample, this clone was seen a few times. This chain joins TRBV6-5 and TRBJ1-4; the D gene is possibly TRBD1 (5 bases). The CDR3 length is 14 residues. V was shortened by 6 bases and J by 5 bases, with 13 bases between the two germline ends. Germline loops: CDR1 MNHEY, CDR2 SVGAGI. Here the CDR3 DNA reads TGTGCCAGCAGAACTAAACAGGAAAATGAAAAACTGTTTTTT. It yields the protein CASRTKQENEKLFF.

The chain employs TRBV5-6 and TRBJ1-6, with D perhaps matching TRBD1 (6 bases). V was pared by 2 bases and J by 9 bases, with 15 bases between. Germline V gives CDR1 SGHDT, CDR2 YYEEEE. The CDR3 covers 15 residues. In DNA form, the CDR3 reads TGTGCCAGCAGCTTCAACGGACAGTTAGGTTCACCCCTCCACTTT. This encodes CASSFNGQLGSPLHF. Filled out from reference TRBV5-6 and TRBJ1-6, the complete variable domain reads DAGVTQSPTHLIKTRGQQVTLRCSPKSGHDTVSWYQQALGQGPQFIFQYYEEEERQRGNFPDRFSGHQFPNYSSELNVNALLLGDSALYLCASSFNGQLGSPLHFGNGTRLTVT.

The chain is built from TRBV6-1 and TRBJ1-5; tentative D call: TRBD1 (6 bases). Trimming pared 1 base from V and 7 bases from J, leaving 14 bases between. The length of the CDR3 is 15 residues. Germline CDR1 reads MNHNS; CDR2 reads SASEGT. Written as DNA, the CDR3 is TGTGCCAGCAGTGAAGGGCCTACAGGGTTCCAGCCCCAGCATTTT. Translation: CASSEGPTGFQPQHF.

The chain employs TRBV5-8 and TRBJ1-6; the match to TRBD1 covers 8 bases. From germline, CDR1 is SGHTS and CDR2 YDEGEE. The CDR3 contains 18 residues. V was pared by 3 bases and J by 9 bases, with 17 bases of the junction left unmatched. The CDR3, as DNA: TGTGCCAGCAGCTCGTTACTGGACAGGGAAGGCCAAGGTTCACCCCTCCACTTT. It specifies CASSSLLDREGQGSPLHF.

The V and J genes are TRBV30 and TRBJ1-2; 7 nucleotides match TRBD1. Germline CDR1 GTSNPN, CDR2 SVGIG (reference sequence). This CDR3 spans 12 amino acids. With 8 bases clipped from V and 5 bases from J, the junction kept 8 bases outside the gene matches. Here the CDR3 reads CALGQPPYGYTF. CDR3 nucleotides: TGTGCCCTGGGACAGCCCCCTTATGGCTACACCTTC.

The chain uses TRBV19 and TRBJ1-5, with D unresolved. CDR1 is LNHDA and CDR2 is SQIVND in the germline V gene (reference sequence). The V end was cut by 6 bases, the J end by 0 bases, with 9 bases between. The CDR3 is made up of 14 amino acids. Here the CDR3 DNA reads TGTGCCAGTAGCAACCTCAGTAGCAATCAGCCCCAGCATTTT. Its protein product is CASSNLSSNQPQHF.

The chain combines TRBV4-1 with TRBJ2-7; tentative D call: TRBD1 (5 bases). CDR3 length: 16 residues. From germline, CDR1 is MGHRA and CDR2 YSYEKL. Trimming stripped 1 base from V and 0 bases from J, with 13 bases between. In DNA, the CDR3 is TGCGCCAGCAGCCAAGGCAGGGCGTTGAGCTCCTACGAGCAGTACTTC. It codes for CASSQGRALSSYEQYF.

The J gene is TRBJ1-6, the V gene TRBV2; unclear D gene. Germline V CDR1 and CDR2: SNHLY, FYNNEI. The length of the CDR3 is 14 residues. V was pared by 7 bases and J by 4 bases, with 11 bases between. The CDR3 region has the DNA TGTGCCAGCAACGGAGAAACTTATAATTCACCCCTCCACTTT. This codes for CASNGETYNSPLHF.

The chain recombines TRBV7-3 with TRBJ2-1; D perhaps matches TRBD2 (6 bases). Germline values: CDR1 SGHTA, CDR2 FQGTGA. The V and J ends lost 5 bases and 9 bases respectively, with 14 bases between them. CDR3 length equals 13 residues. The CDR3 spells CASSAGIGGEQFF. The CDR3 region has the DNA TGTGCCAGCAGCGCGGGGATTGGGGGTGAGCAGTTCTTC.

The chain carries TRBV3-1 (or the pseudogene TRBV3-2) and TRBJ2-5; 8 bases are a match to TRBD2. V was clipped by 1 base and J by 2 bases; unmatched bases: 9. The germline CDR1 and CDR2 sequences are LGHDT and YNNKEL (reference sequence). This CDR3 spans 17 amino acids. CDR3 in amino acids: CASSQGDVLAGQETQYF. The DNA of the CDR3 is TGTGCCAGCAGCCAAGGTGACGTCTTAGCGGGACAAGAGACCCAGTACTTC.

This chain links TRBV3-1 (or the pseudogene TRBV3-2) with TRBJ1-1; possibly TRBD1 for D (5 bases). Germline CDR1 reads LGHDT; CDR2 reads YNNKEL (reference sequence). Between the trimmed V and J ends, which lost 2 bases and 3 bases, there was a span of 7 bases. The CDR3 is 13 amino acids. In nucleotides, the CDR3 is TGTGCCAGCAGCCAACGGGGGGACACTGAAGCTTTCTTT. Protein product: CASSQRGDTEAFF.

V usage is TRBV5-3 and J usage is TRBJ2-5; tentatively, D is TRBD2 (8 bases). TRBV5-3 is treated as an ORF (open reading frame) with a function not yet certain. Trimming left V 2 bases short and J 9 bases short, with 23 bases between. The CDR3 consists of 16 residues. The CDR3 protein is CARSFRTGGTELAQYF. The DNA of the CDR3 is TGTGCCAGAAGCTTTCGTACGGGGGGGACAGAATTGGCCCAGTACTTC.

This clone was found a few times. CDR3 DNA: TGTGCCAGCAGCACTTCGACAGGGGGAAATCAGCCCCAGCATTTT. Its protein is CASSTSTGGNQPQHF. V is TRBV6-5 and J is TRBJ1-5; TRBD1 matches 9 bases. Germline lookup yields CDR1 MNHEY and CDR2 SVGAGI. J gave up 4 bases and V 6 bases, and 7 bases lay outside the gene matches. CDR3 size: 15 residues.